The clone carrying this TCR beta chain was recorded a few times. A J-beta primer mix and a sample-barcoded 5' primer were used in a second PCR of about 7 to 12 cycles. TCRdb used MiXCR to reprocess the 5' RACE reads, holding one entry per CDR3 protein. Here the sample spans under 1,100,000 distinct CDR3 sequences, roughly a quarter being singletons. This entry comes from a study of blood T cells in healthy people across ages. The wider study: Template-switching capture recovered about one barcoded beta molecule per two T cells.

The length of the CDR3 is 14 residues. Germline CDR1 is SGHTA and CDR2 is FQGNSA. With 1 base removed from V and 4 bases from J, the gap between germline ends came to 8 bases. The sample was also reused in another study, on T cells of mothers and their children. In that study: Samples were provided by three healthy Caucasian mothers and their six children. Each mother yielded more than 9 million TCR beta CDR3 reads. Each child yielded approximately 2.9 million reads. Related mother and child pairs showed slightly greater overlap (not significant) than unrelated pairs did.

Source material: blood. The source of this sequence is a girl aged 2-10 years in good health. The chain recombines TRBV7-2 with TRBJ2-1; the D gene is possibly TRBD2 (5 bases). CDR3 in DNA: TGTGCCAGCAGCTTAGGGGAGTATTACAATGAGCAGTTCTTC. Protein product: CASSLGEYYNEQFF.